This T cell receptor (beta chain) stems from a study of T cell responses to AZD1222 COVID-19 vaccine. Study-wide findings and caveats: Among those given AZD1222, only 6 or 7 were seropositive at baseline. At 160-218 and 743-854, vaccine-associated CD4 TCRs were dominant, and they spanned spike.

The repertoire was sequenced with immunoSEQ multiplex PCR; TCRdb's copy has only in-frame clones and lacks some. Of about 81,000 clones in the sample, around 83% were seen once. The CDR3 has 13 residues. Trimming took off 4 bases at V and 9 bases at J, with 13 bases between the two ends. Per germline, CDR1 LGHDT and CDR2 YNNKEL (reference sequence). In this sample, this clone turned up once. Antigen unknown. The clonotype was recovered from an adult who received the AZD1222 COVID-19 vaccine. V gene TRBV3-1 (or the pseudogene TRBV3-2) combines with J gene TRBJ2-1; D is unresolved. The input for sequencing was peripheral blood, taken 28 days after the second AZD1222 dose. The CDR3: CASSPTERAEQFF. In DNA, the CDR3 is TGTGCCAGCAGCCCGACTGAGCGAGCTGAGCAGTTCTTC.